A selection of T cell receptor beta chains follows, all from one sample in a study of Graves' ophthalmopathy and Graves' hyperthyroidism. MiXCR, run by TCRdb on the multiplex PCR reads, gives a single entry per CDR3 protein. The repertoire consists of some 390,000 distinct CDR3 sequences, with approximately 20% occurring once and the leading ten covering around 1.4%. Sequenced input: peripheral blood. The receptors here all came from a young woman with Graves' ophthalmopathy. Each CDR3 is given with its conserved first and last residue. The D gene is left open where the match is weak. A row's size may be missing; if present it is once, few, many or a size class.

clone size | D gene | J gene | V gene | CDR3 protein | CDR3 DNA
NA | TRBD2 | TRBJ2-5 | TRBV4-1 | CASRGGLAGETQYF | TGCGCCAGCCGAGGCGGACTAGCGGGAGAGACCCAGTACTTC
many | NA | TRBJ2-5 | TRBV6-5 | CASALGSEQETQYF | TGTGCCAGCGCACTAGGGTCGGAGCAAGAGACCCAGTACTTC
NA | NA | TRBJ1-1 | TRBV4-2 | CASSQDNFMNTEAFF | TGTGCCAGCAGCCAAGATAACTTTATGAACACTGAAGCTTTCTTT
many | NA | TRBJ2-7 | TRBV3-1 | CASSQQGVAGSYEQYF | TGTGCCAGCAGCCAACAGGGGGTAGCGGGGTCCTACGAGCAGTACTTC
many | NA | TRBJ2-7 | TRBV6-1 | CASRKGWAEQYF | TGTGCCAGCAGGAAGGGATGGGCCGAGCAGTACTTC
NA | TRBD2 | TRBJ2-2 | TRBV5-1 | CAGSPGLAGGANTGELFF | TGCGCCGGCAGCCCGGGACTAGCGGGAGGGGCGAACACCGGGGAGCTGTTTTTT
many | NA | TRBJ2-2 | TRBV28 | CASSLRQANTGELFF | TGTGCCAGCAGTTTACGGCAGGCGAACACCGGGGAGCTGTTTTTT
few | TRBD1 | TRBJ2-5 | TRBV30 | CAWARDSEKETQYF | TGTGCCTGGGCAAGGGACAGCGAAAAAGAGACCCAGTACTTC
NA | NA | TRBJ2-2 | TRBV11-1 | CASSQNGPRGNTGELFF | TGTGCCAGCAGCCAGAACGGGCCCAGGGGGAACACCGGGGAGCTGTTTTTT
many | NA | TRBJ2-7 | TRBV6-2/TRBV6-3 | CASSYTVEQYF | TGTGCCAGCAGTTACACCGTCGAGCAGTACTTC
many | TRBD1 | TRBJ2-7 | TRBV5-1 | CASSDRGPTYEQYF | TGCGCCAGCAGCGACAGGGGTCCTACCTACGAGCAGTACTTC
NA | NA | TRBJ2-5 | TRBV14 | CASSQLTSGPQETQYF | TGTGCCAGCAGCCAACTTACTTCCGGGCCCCAAGAGACCCAGTACTTC
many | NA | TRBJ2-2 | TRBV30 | CAWSPIIHTGELFF | TGTGCCTGGAGCCCAATCATTCACACCGGGGAGCTGTTTTTT
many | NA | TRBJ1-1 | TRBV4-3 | CASSQAVEGEAFF | TGCGCCAGCAGCCAAGCGGTGGAGGGGGAAGCTTTCTTT
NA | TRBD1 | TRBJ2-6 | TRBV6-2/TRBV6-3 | CASRPSGQIRSGANVLTF | TGTGCCAGCAGGCCCTCGGGACAGATCCGTTCTGGGGCCAACGTCCTGACTTTC
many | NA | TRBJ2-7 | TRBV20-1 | CSAREGGNHYEQYF | TGCAGTGCTAGAGAGGGGGGAAACCATTACGAGCAGTACTTC
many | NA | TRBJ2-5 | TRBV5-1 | CASSPEPTGTKETQYF | TGCGCCAGCAGCCCGGAGCCCACAGGCACCAAAGAGACCCAGTACTTC
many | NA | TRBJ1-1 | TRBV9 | CASSVVGANTEAFF | TGTGCCAGCAGCGTAGTCGGGGCGAACACTGAAGCTTTCTTT